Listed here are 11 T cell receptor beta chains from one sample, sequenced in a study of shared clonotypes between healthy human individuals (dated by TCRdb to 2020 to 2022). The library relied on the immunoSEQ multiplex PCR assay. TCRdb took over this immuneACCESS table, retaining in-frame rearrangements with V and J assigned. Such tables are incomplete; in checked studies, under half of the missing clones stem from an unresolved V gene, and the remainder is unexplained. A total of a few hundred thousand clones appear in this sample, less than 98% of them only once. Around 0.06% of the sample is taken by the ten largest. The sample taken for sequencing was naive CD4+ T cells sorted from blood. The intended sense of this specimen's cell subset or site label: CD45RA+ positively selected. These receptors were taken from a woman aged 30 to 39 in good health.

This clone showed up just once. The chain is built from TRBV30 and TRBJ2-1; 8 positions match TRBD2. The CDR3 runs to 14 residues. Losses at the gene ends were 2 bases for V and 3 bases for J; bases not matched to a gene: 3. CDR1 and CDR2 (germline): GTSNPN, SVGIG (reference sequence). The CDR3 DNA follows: TGTGCCTGGAGTTATAGCGGGAACTACAATGAGCAGTTCTTC. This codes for CAWSYSGNYNEQFF. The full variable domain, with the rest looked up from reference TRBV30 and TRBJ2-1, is SQTIHQWPATLVQPVGSPLSLECTVEGTSNPNLYWYRQAAGRGLQLLFYSVGIGQISSEVPQNLSASRPQDRQFILSSKKLLLSDSGFYLCAWSYSGNYNEQFFGPGTRLTVL.

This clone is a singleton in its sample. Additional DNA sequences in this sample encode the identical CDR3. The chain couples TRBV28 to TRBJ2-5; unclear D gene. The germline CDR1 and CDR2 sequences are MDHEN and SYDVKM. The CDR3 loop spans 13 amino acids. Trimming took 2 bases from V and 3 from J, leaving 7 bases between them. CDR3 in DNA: TGTGCCAGCAGTTTAGGCCGGGAAGAGACCCAGTACTTC. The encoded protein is CASSLGREETQYF.

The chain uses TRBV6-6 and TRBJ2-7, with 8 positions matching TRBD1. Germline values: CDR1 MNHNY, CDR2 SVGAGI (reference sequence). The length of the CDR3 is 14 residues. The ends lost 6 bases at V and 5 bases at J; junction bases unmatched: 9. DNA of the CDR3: TGTGCCAGCAGCGACGGACAGGGAATTGACGAGCAGTACTTC. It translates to CASSDGQGIDEQYF.

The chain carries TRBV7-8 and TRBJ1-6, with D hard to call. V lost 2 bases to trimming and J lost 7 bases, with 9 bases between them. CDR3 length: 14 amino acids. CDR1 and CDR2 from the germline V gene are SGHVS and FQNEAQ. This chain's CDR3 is CASSLYSGNSPLHF. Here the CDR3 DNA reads TGTGCCAGCAGCTTATACTCAGGAAATTCACCCCTCCACTTT.

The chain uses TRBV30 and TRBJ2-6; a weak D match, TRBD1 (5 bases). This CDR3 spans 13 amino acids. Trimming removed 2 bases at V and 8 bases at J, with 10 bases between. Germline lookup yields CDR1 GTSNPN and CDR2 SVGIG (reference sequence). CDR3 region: CAWSQKGTNVLTF. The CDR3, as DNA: TGTGCCTGGAGTCAGAAGGGGACCAACGTCCTGACTTTC.

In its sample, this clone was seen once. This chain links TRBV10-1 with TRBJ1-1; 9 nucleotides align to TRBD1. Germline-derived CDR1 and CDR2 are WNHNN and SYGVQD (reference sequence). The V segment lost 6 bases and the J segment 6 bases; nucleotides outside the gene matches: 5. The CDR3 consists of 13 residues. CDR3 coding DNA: TGCGCCAGCAGCCACAGGGGGCCCGCTGAAGCTTTCTTT. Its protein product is CASSHRGPAEAFF.

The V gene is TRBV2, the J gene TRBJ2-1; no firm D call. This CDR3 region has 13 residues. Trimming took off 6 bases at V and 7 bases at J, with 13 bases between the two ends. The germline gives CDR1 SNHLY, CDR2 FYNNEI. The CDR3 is CASRANLRNEQFF. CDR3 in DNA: TGTGCCAGCAGGGCGAACCTCCGGAATGAGCAGTTCTTC.

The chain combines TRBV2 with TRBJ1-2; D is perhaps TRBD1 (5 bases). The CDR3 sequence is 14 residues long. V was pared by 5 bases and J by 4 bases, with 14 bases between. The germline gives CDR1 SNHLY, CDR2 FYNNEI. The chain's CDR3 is CASSREGRGYGYTF. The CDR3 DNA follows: TGTGCCAGCAGTCGAGAGGGGCGTGGCTATGGCTACACCTTC.

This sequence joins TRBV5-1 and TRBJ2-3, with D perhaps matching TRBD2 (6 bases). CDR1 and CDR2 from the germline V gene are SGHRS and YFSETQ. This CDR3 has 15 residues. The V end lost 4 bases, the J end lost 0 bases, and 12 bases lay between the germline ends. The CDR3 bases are TGCGCCAGCAGCAACAGCGGGTCTAGCACAGATACGCAGTATTTT. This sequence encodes CASSNSGSSTDTQYF. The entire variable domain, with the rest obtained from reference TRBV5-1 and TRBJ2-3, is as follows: KAGVTQTPRYLIKTRGQQVTLSCSPISGHRSVSWYQQTPGQGLQFLFEYFSETQRNKGNFPGRFSGRQFSNSRSEMNVSTLELGDSALYLCASSNSGSSTDTQYFGPGTRLTVL.

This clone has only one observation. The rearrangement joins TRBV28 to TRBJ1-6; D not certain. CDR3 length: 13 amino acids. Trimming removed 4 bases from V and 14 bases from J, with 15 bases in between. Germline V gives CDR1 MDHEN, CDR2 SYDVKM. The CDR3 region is CASSSVEQWALHF. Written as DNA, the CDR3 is TGTGCCAGCAGTTCCGTCGAGCAATGGGCCCTCCACTTT.

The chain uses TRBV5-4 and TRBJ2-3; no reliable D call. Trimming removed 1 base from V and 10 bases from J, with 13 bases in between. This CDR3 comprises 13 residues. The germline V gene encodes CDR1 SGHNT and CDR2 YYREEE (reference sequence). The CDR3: CASSLSNEPAQYF. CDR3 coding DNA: TGTGCCAGCAGCTTGTCCAACGAGCCAGCGCAGTATTTT.